This TCR beta chain derives from a study of neurological immune-mediated disorders (dated by TCRdb to about 2019). Regarding the research as a whole: The study compared peripheral blood TCR-beta repertoires of HTLV-I-associated myelopathy (HAM/TSP) patients, multiple sclerosis patients and healthy controls using UMI-based sequencing. Alongside PBMC samples, the set of approximately 100 TCR-beta libraries contained longitudinal samples, technical triplicates, and paired CD4+ and CD8+ T-cell subsets that had been sorted. The cohort was made up of 60 to 75 subjects, consisting of roughly 14 HAM/TSP patients, around 35 multiple sclerosis patients and around 20 healthy controls. General study outcomes and caveats: No identical CDR3 amino acid sequences were shared among expanded clones across subjects, suggesting private TCR-beta repertoires in all groups. TCR clonal expansion was greatest in HAM/TSP patients and smallest in MS patients, who ranked below even healthy controls.

From a lookup of the germline V gene (reference sequence), CDR1 and CDR2 are DFQATT and SNEGSKA. Compared with germline, V lacks 3 bases and J lacks 4 bases; bases without a gene match: 14. The CDR3 runs 17 residues from the cysteine to the phenylalanine. Only the CDR3 DNA stays, 51 bases, in frame from base 1. This clonotype has at least ten counts. Its antigen is still unknown. No clone much larger than this one lies a single base away; base qualities are absent. cDNA was synthesized by template-switch 5'RACE using a primer with a 10-nucleotide random unique molecular identifier that tagged each TCR transcript. Each sequencing run produced over 180 million TCR-beta sequences covering 15-18 subjects. The RNeasy kit was used to extract total RNA. The KAPA Real-time Library Amplification kit was used to amplify TCR-beta VDJ regions with primers targeting the TCR constant region and the 5'RACE anchor. A first PCR added sample indexes and Illumina adaptors, and a second PCR then raised library yield. After Ampure bead purification, the TCR product of roughly 650 bp was size-selected on a 2% E-gel SizeSelection system. Before pooling, libraries had their quality checked on a Bioanalyzer, their concentration measured with Qubit, and their quantity determined with the Kapa Library Quantification kit. Libraries were sequenced paired-end 2 x 150 bp on an Illumina HiSeq 2500. To increase sequence diversity, about 23-30% phiX was spiked into each library pool. Per the source publication's procedure: Quality-filtered reads were processed with the UMI-based MiGEC pipeline, and over 75% of raw TCR sequences were removed by the MiGEC pipeline during error correction. IMGT germline references were used for aligning VDJ genes, and each clonotype was defined as a unique CDR3 amino acid sequence together with its V-J genes. Clonal expansion, Shannon diversity and CDR3 relatedness were evaluated with VDJtools (CalcPairwiseDistances, ClusterSamples), while phylogenetic trees were built in CLCbio workbench. A clone was classed as expanded if it had 8 or more unique UMIs, a cutoff based on coefficient-of-variation modelling across technical triplicates. The public reads were quality trimmed at Q25 with fastp and then assembled into clones with MiXCR by TCRdb, keeping productive beta chains. Entries are consolidated by CDR3 protein sequence, retaining the most common genes and DNA. The V and J calls and clone size come from TCRdb's table, not from the authors' own analysis. Recorded for this sample are 50,000 or so distinct CDR3 sequences; about an eighth of them occurred a single time. In total, the top ten clones hold 1.5% to 2% of the sample.

Healthy controls were blood bank volunteers in Maryland, USA. Libraries from unsorted PBMCs were made from 2 million PBMCs kept in RNAlater at -80 degrees C until RNA extraction. Peripheral blood underwent Ficoll-Hypaque density gradient centrifugation to isolate PBMCs, which were then cryopreserved in liquid nitrogen. The chain uses TRBV20-1 and TRBJ2-1; TRBD2 lines up with 8 middle nucleotides. The clonotype comes from a man aged 55 to 69 in good health. The sequencing sample was made of PBMCs. CDR3 reads: CSASGLSMGGGYNEQFF. The DNA sequence is TGCAGTGCTAGTGGATTAAGTATGGGCGGGGGGTACAATGAGCAGTTCTTC.